A single TCR beta chain is shown here with its context. Authors' analysis steps: Amplification from reference gene primers served as the basis for estimated nucleated cell counts. Only in-frame clones appear in the TCRdb table, and some are missing; sequencing was by immunoSEQ multiplex PCR. Clone size and the V and J calls come from that table; the DNA yielded D and trimming. The sample has approximately 670,000 clones; 85% to 90% are singletons. This sample is part of a study of blood T cell repertoires in COVID-19. The TCR comes from a woman aged 18 to 35 with acute or convalescent COVID-19. Sequencing used peripheral blood.

The CDR3 reads CASLRGLGQPQHF. For the CDR3, the DNA is TGTGCCAGTCTTCGGGGGTTGGGGCAGCCCCAGCATTTT. The V gene is TRBV2, the J gene TRBJ1-5; perhaps TRBD1 as D (5 bases). With 9 bases removed from V and 7 bases from J, the gap between germline ends came to 16 bases. CDR3 length equals 13 residues. Germline V CDR1 and CDR2: SNHLY, FYNNEI.